A selection of T cell receptor beta chains follows, all from one sample in a study of cytomegalovirus exposure and HLA in healthy donors. Sequencing used immunoSEQ multiplex PCR; TCRdb keeps in-frame clones, though not all of them. The table lists around 86,000 clones, 7.6% of them singletons, with 2% to 2.5% in the top ten. The sequencing input was PBMCs. These TCRs come from a man aged 45-60 years in good health and CMV-seronegative. Both conserved end residues are part of each CDR3. Each record gives: J gene, V gene, clone size, D gene, CDR3 DNA, CDR3 protein. A D gene is named only where the DNA matches it firmly. Rows may omit the clone size; those that give it use once, few, many or a size class.

TRBJ1-1 TRBV6-6 . . TGTGCCAGCAGTCACGCTCCCGGGACTCCGATTGAAGCTTTCTTT CASSHAPGTPIEAFF
TRBJ1-4 TRBV30 . TRBD1 TGTGCCTGGAATAGACAAGGGGGCGCGGGGGAAAAACTGTTTTTT CAWNRQGGAGEKLFF
TRBJ2-3 TRBV6-4 few . TGTGCCAGCAGCTTCGCAGAAACAGATACGCAGTATTTT CASSFAETDTQYF
TRBJ1-4 TRBV5-1 few . TGCGCCAGCAGCTTGGACGGGGGGGATGAAAAACTGTTTTTT CASSLDGGDEKLFF
TRBJ2-1 TRBV5-8 medium-sized . TGTGCCAGCAGCGCCGGACAGTCCTTTAATGAGCAGTTCTTC CASSAGQSFNEQFF
TRBJ1-4 TRBV5-5 few TRBD1 TGTGCCAGCAGCTTGCTTACAGGGGGTTCGGTGGAAAAACTGTTTTTT CASSLLTGGSVEKLFF
TRBJ2-5 TRBV10-2 few . TGCGCCAGCAGTAGAGAAGAGACCCAGTACTTC CASSREETQYF
TRBJ1-2 TRBV20-1 . . TGCAGTGCGGCGGGACTAAGTGGCTACACCTTC CSAAGLSGYTF
TRBJ2-2 TRBV6-5 . . TGTGCCACCGTAGGGGCGCGCACCGGGGAGCTGTTTTTT CATVGARTGELFF
TRBJ1-2 TRBV14 . . TGTGCCAGCAGCAGCTATTCGACAGATTACGATGGCTACACCTTC CASSSYSTDYDGYTF
TRBJ2-1 TRBV14 . TRBD2 TGTGCCAGCAGCTCTCTGGGACTAGTCTACAATGAGCAGTTCTTC CASSSLGLVYNEQFF
TRBJ2-7 TRBV18 . . TGTGCCAGCTCCCCCGCTTACGAGCAGTACTTC CASSPAYEQYF
TRBJ2-5 TRBV10-1 . . TGCGCCAGCAGTGGGCGAGGGGGTGGAGAGACCCAGTACTTC CASSGRGGGETQYF
TRBJ2-3 TRBV6-6 few . TGTGCCAGCAGTCCAGGGGCGGATACGCAGTATTTT CASSPGADTQYF
TRBJ1-2 TRBV19 few TRBD1 TGTGCCAGTAGTACAGGGACAGGGTATGGCTACACCTTC CASSTGTGYGYTF
TRBJ1-1 TRBV6-1 . . TGTGCCAGCACCGAGGATGATGGACGGGGAGCTTTCTTT CASTEDDGRGAFF
TRBJ2-1 TRBV10-1 . . TGCGCCAGCAGTGAGTCTGCGGGAAGCTCCTACAATGAGCAGTTCTTC CASSESAGSSYNEQFF
TRBJ2-1 TRBV18 . . TGTGCCAGCTCACCATTCGATAGTCAGGGCGAGCAGTTCTTC CASSPFDSQGEQFF
TRBJ2-5 TRBV7-8 few . TGTGCCAGCAGCCGAGATCAAGAGACCCAGTACTTC CASSRDQETQYF
TRBJ2-2 TRBV15 . TRBD1 TGTGCCACCAGCAGATCCAACAGGGGCACCGGGGAGCTGTTTTTT CATSRSNRGTGELFF
TRBJ2-1 TRBV19 . TRBD2 TGTGCCAGTAAACAACCTGGGACTAGGAGTCTGAATGAGCAGTTCTTC CASKQPGTRSLNEQFF
TRBJ2-5 TRBV9 . . TGTGCCAGCAGCGTAACGGCGGCCCAAGAGACCCAGTACTTC CASSVTAAQETQYF
TRBJ1-4 TRBV10-3 . TRBD1 TGTGCCATCAGTCCCGGGACAGGGGTTAATGAAAAACTGTTTTTT CAISPGTGVNEKLFF
TRBJ2-2 TRBV30 few . TGTGCCTGGAGAGGCGGTGGCGGGAAACTGGGCGGGGAGCTGTTTTTT CAWRGGGGKLGGELFF
TRBJ1-5 TRBV28 few TRBD1 TGTGCCAGCAGTCCAGACAGGGCAATCAATCAGCCCCAGCATTTT CASSPDRAINQPQHF
TRBJ2-3 TRBV28 . TRBD1 TGTGCCAGCATCTCGACAGGGAACACAGATACGCAGTATTTT CASISTGNTDTQYF